This T cell receptor beta chain was sequenced in a study of graft-versus-host responses after intestinal transplantation. Study summary: Those transplanted obtained multivisceral, liver-intestinal, or isolated intestinal grafts. The study's findings and limits: Early declines in HvG clones that occurred post-transplant were associated with peak circulating GvH clone levels. Recipient marrow held GvH clones, some first seen in ileum or blood.

Comments on this clone: Its antigen remains unknown.

Trimming left V 1 base short and J 5 bases short, with 9 bases between. CDR3 length equals 13 residues. From germline, CDR1 is GTSNPN and CDR2 SVGIG (reference sequence). The data were produced by immunoSEQ multiplex PCR, yet TCRdb's version contains in-frame clones alone and is incomplete. The repertoire holds over 20,000 clones, with 85% to 95% as singletons. Sample: PBMCs, taken around 270 days after intestinal transplant. This sequence was found in a human patient who received an intestinal transplant, so some T cells may come from the graft donor. The V and J genes are TRBV30 and TRBJ1-5; D remains unclear. For the CDR3, the DNA is TGTGCCTGGAGTGGGCAGAGGCATCAGCCCCAGCATTTT. It codes for CAWSGQRHQPQHF.